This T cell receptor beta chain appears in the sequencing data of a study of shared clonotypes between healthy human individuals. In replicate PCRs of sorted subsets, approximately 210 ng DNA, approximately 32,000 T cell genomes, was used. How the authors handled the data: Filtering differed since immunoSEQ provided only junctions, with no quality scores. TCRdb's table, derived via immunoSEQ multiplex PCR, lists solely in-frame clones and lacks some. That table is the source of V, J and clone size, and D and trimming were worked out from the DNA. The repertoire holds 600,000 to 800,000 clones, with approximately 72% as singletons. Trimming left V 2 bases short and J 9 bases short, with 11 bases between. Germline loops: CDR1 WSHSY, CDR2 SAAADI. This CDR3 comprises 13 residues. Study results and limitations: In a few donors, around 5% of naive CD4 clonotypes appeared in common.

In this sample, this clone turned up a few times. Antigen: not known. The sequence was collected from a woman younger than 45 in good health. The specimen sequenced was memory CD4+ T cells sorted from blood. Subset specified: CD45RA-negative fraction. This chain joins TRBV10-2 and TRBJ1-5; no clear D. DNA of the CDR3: TGCGCCAGCAGTGAGCATCGCTTAGGGCCCCAGCATTTT. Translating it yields CASSEHRLGPQHF.